The 17 T cell receptor beta chains in this list originate from one sample, sequenced in a study of regulatory T cells in long-lasting Graves disease. HTBI primers from iRepertoire and Arm-PCR of CDR3 regions yielded the TCR beta libraries. MiXCR, applied by TCRdb to the multiplex PCR reads, yields one record per CDR3 protein. The table has a few hundred thousand distinct CDR3 sequences, roughly a fifth seen once. Time point noted: newly diagnosed GD, antithyroid drugs for less than 3 months. RNA from PBMCs was the source of the TCR library. These data were also filed under a second study, of T cells in Graves' hyperthyroidism and ophthalmopathy.

Sequenced here: peripheral blood mononuclear cells (PBMCs), sampled at new diagnosis, from a patient treated with antithyroid drugs. The receptors come from a woman aged 25 to 39 with Graves disease.

This clonotype was recorded at least ten times. The CDR3 spells CSEQGWDSYNEQFF. The CDR3 nucleotides are TGCAGTGAACAGGGGTGGGACTCCTACAATGAGCAGTTCTTC. The gene calls are TRBV20-1 and TRBJ2-1; TRBD1 aligns across 7 bases. Trimming removed 7 bases from V and 0 bases from J; junction bases left unmatched: 6. This CDR3 is built from 14 residues. CDR1 is DFQATT, CDR2 SNEGSKA, per germline (reference sequence).

This clonotype was counted at least ten times. The V and J genes are TRBV12-5 and TRBJ2-3; 8 positions agree with TRBD1. Losses at the gene ends were 5 bases for V and 3 bases for J; bases not matched to a gene: 7. The CDR3 consists of 15 residues. CDR1 and CDR2 (germline): LGHNT, FRNRAP. CDR3: CASGPGQGGTDTQYF. The CDR3 DNA reads as TGTGCTAGTGGTCCCGGACAGGGAGGAACAGATACGCAGTATTTT.

This clonotype was seen at least ten times. The CDR3 DNA is TGTGCCATCAGTGAGGGGGACGGACTGAAACTGTTTTTT. It yields the protein CAISEGDGLKLFF. The genes are TRBV10-3 and TRBJ1-4; possibly TRBD1 for D (5 bases). From germline, CDR1 is ENHRY and CDR2 SYGVKD. Between the trimmed V and J ends, which lost 2 bases and 11 bases, there was a span of 12 bases. CDR3 size: 13 residues.

This clonotype was picked up many times. This chain links TRBV5-1 with TRBJ2-3, with 9 bases lining up with TRBD1. The germline V gene encodes CDR1 SGHRS and CDR2 YFSETQ. Losses at the gene ends were 4 bases for V and 2 bases for J; bases not matched to a gene: 8. The CDR3 extends over 16 amino acids. In nucleotides, the CDR3 is TGCGCCAGCAGCGCAAACAGGGGGCGCACCACAGATACGCAGTATTTT. It encodes CASSANRGRTTDTQYF.

There are a few counts of this clonotype. The chain is built from TRBV6-1 and TRBJ1-4; TRBD1 is a possible D gene (6 bases). The CDR3 extends over 14 amino acids. Per the germline V gene, CDR1 is MNHNS and CDR2 is SASEGT. The V end lost 5 bases, the J end lost 4 bases, and 11 bases lay between the germline ends. Written as DNA, the CDR3 is TGTGCCAGCAGTCGGACAGCCTATAATGAAAAACTGTTTTTT. Its protein is CASSRTAYNEKLFF.

About this clonotype: The junction differs from germline at one of its ends, possibly a read error. The V call is TRBV6-1, the J call TRBJ2-7; tentative D call: TRBD1 (5 bases). Germline assignment: CDR1 MNHNS and CDR2 SASEGT. CDR3 size: 13 residues. CDR3 coding DNA: TGTGCCAGCAGAGAAGGGGTCCCCTACGAGCAGTACTTC. It translates to CASREGVPYEQYF.

Concerning this clonotype: One base away lies a much larger clone, so this may be a sequencing read error. The chain couples TRBV5-6 to TRBJ2-1, with TRBD1 identical over 9 bases. This CDR3 comprises 13 residues. Germline V lookup: CDR1 SGHDT, CDR2 YYEEEE. Here the CDR3 reads CASGFDRGDERFF. The CDR3 DNA reads TGTGCCAGCGGGTTCGACAGGGGGGATGAGCGGTTCTTC.

This clonotype was counted ten times or more. This chain connects TRBV29-1 to TRBJ1-1; D is possibly TRBD1 (5 bases). V was pared by 6 bases and J by 2 bases, with 13 bases between. The CDR3 is made up of 13 amino acids. Germline values: CDR1 SQVTM, CDR2 ANQGSEA. DNA for the CDR3: TGCAGCGTCTGGGGGGGAGGAAACACTGAAGCTTTCTTT. This translates into CSVWGGGNTEAFF.

This clonotype has ten or more counts. The chain employs TRBV2 and TRBJ1-5; weak D call: TRBD1 (5 bases). Germline assignment: CDR1 SNHLY and CDR2 FYNNEI. CDR3 length: 14 amino acids. Between the trimmed V and J ends, which lost 4 bases and 2 bases, there was a span of 9 bases. CDR3 nucleotide sequence: TGTGCCAGCAGTGGACCAGGGCGCAATCAGCCCCAGCATTTT. It yields the protein CASSGPGRNQPQHF.

V usage is TRBV5-5 and J usage is TRBJ1-1; D remains unclear. This CDR3 contains 13 residues. The V and J ends lost 5 bases and 1 base respectively, with 9 bases between them. Per the germline V gene, CDR1 is SGHKS and CDR2 is YYEKEE (reference sequence). The CDR3: CASRLKENTEAFF. DNA for the CDR3: TGTGCCAGCAGATTAAAAGAGAACACTGAAGCTTTCTTT.

This clonotype was seen repeatedly, ten times or more. DNA of the CDR3: TGTGCCATCAGTGAGGTCAGGAACACTGAAGCTTTCTTT. It specifies CAISEVRNTEAFF. The V and J genes are TRBV10-3 and TRBJ1-1; no reliable D call. CDR1 and CDR2 from the germline V gene are ENHRY and SYGVKD. The CDR3 loop spans 13 amino acids. V dropped 2 bases and J dropped 1 base, with 5 bases sitting between them.

This clonotype was counted many times. CDR3 coding DNA: TGTGCCAGCAGTAGCCCATGGGGGCAGCCCCAGCATTTT. Its translation: CASSSPWGQPQHF. This chain joins TRBV12-3 or TRBV12-4 and TRBJ1-5, with a possible D match to TRBD1 (5 bases). The CDR3 loop spans 13 amino acids. Trimming left V 5 bases short and J 7 bases short, with 12 bases between.

The table lists this clonotype with many counts. The chain recombines TRBV19 with TRBJ1-5; D is undetermined. Germline lookup yields CDR1 LNHDA and CDR2 SQIVND (reference sequence). Trimming cost V 0 bases and J 1 base, with 10 bases left between them. The CDR3 has 16 residues. The CDR3 here is CASSIDGGSSNQPQHF. As DNA, the CDR3 is TGTGCCAGTAGTATAGACGGAGGGAGCAGCAATCAGCCCCAGCATTTT.

As for this clonotype: A read error may be the cause here, since a much bigger clone is one base away. The rearrangement links TRBV6-2 or TRBV6-3 to TRBJ2-1, with TRBD2 identical over 10 bases. CDR1 MNHEY and CDR2 SVGEGT come from the germline V gene. The V and J ends lost 8 bases and 8 bases, in that order; junction bases with no gene match: 15. The CDR3 totals 16 residues. This CDR3 reads CASAYGGASGSHEQFF. The DNA of the CDR3 is TGTGCCAGCGCCTACGGGGGGGCTAGCGGGAGCCATGAGCAGTTCTTC.

This clonotype turned up a few times. The V call is TRBV6-1, the J call TRBJ1-1; D call uncertain. With 4 bases removed from V and 2 bases from J, the gap between germline ends came to 11 bases. The CDR3 covers 14 residues. Germline loops: CDR1 MNHNS, CDR2 SASEGT. CDR3 in DNA: TGTGCCAGCAGTGGGCGGACGTCTAACACTGAAGCTTTCTTT. Protein: CASSGRTSNTEAFF.

In this sample, this clonotype turned up many times. The gene calls are TRBV7-2 and TRBJ2-7; D is perhaps TRBD1 (5 bases). V shed 3 bases and J shed 2 bases, with 11 bases lying between them. Looked up from germline, CDR1 is SGHTA and CDR2 is FQGNSA. The CDR3 has 14 amino acids. The CDR3 region is CASSLAGPPYEQYF. For the CDR3, the DNA is TGTGCCAGCAGCTTGGCAGGGCCCCCCTACGAGCAGTACTTC.

V gene TRBV6-1 combines with J gene TRBJ2-1; possibly TRBD2 for D (6 bases). This CDR3 has 17 residues. V was clipped by 10 bases and J by 0 bases, with 22 bases between them. From germline, CDR1 is MNHNS and CDR2 SASEGT. CDR3 in amino acids: CATELGGALSSYNEQFF. CDR3 coding DNA: TGTGCCACCGAACTCGGGGGAGCGCTAAGCTCCTACAATGAGCAGTTCTTC.